These T cell receptor beta chains were read from a single sample in a study of T cell responses to AZD1222 COVID-19 vaccine. Using immunoSEQ multiplex PCR, the repertoire was profiled, and TCRdb retains in-frame clones only, with some absent. The data contain just under 85,000 clones, less than 90% of them seen just once; the ten biggest clones take up roughly 7.5%. The sequencing here drew on peripheral blood, taken on day 0 of AZD1222 vaccination. The source of these receptors is an adult in good health. CDR3s include the opening cysteine and the closing phenylalanine or tryptophan. A D gene is named only where the DNA matches it firmly. Clone size, where shown, is once, few, many, or a class for clones that have expanded.

V gene	J gene	D gene	clone size	CDR3 protein	CDR3 DNA
TRBV2	TRBJ2-1	TRBD1	NA	CASSEGTGVYNEQFF	TGTGCCAGCAGTGAAGGGACAGGGGTTTACAATGAGCAGTTCTTC
TRBV5-6	TRBJ1-1	NA	NA	CASSLAIQNTEAFF	TGTGCCAGCAGCTTGGCCATTCAGAACACTGAAGCTTTCTTT
TRBV5-4	TRBJ1-6	NA	NA	CASSTGTLYNSPLHF	TGTGCCAGCAGTACCGGGACGCTCTATAATTCACCCCTCCACTTT
TRBV2	TRBJ2-3	NA	NA	CASKKGPGRGTDTQYF	TGTGCCAGCAAAAAGGGGCCCGGTCGTGGCACAGATACGCAGTATTTT
TRBV5-1	TRBJ2-3	TRBD2	NA	CASSLGGGPGTDTQYF	TGCGCCAGCAGCTTGGGGGGAGGGCCAGGCACAGATACGCAGTATTTT
TRBV19	TRBJ1-1	NA	NA	CASSIWQGGTEAFF	TGTGCCAGTAGTATTTGGCAGGGTGGCACTGAAGCTTTCTTT
TRBV27	TRBJ2-7	TRBD1	few	CASRQGAGEQYF	TGTGCCAGCAGGCAGGGGGCTGGGGAGCAGTACTTC
TRBV27	TRBJ2-7	TRBD1	NA	CASSFGQGVGYEQYF	TGTGCCAGCAGTTTCGGACAGGGGGTTGGGTACGAGCAGTACTTC
TRBV9	TRBJ2-3	NA	NA	CASSVIFGDTQYF	TGTGCCAGCAGCGTAATTTTCGGGGATACGCAGTATTTT
TRBV7-9	TRBJ1-1	TRBD1	NA	CASSRGDRGANTEAFF	TGTGCCAGCAGCCGCGGGGACAGGGGCGCGAACACTGAAGCTTTCTTT
TRBV11-3	TRBJ2-7	NA	NA	CASSLRRTYEQYF	TGTGCCAGCAGCTTAAGACGGACCTACGAGCAGTACTTC
TRBV11-3	TRBJ2-1	TRBD1	NA	CASSTTAGTGSYNEQFF	TGTGCCAGCAGCACCACTGCCGGGACAGGTTCCTACAATGAGCAGTTCTTC
TRBV7-8	TRBJ1-6	NA	NA	CASSLGTVWNSPLHF	TGTGCCAGCAGCTTAGGGACAGTTTGGAATTCACCCCTCCACTTT
TRBV19	TRBJ2-2	NA	NA	CASRPGLSLGELFF	TGTGCCAGTAGGCCCGGACTATCTCTCGGGGAGCTGTTTTTT
TRBV6-2/TRBV6-3	TRBJ1-5	NA	NA	CASSYSIQPQHF	TGTGCCAGCAGTTACTCAATTCAGCCCCAGCATTTT
TRBV5-4	TRBJ1-2	NA	NA	CASSPDSEGGYTF	TGTGCCAGCAGCCCCGATAGTGAGGGGGGCTACACCTTC
TRBV5-1	TRBJ1-1	NA	NA	CASSPGPGGGGGTEAFF	TGCGCCAGCAGCCCTGGTCCGGGTGGTGGGGGAGGGACTGAAGCTTTCTTT
TRBV6-5	TRBJ1-2	NA	NA	CASTLAGQDRYTF	TGTGCCAGCACCTTGGCGGGGCAAGACCGCTACACCTTC
TRBV7-2	TRBJ1-2	TRBD1	NA	CASSLRDRDRIYGYTF	TGTGCCAGCAGCTTGCGGGACCGGGACAGAATCTATGGCTACACCTTC
TRBV14	TRBJ1-2	TRBD1	NA	CASSQSGTGTNYGYTF	TGTGCCAGCAGCCAATCCGGGACAGGTACTAACTATGGCTACACCTTC
TRBV25-1	TRBJ1-6	NA	NA	CASSAVESSYNSPLHF	TGTGCCAGCAGTGCGGTCGAGAGCTCCTATAATTCACCCCTCCACTTT
TRBV6-2/TRBV6-3	TRBJ2-5	TRBD1	NA	CASSQDETGGQETQYF	TGTGCCAGCAGTCAAGACGAGACAGGGGGCCAAGAGACCCAGTACTTC
TRBV28	TRBJ1-1	NA	NA	CASSKGRVNTEAFF	TGTGCCAGCAGCAAAGGGAGGGTGAACACTGAAGCTTTCTTT
TRBV3-1/TRBV3-2	TRBJ1-5	NA	NA	CASSQDLLKILGNSNQPQHF	TGTGCCAGCAGCCAAGATCTCCTAAAAATTTTGGGGAATAGCAATCAGCCCCAGCATTTT
TRBV7-2	TRBJ2-3	TRBD1	NA	CASSLDRSTDTQYF	TGTGCCAGCAGCTTGGACAGGAGCACAGATACGCAGTATTTT
TRBV10-1	TRBJ1-5	TRBD1	NA	CASSAGQADVQPQHF	TGCGCCAGCAGTGCCGGACAGGCAGATGTACAGCCCCAGCATTTT
TRBV2	TRBJ1-5	TRBD1	NA	CASSGGQGRTFSNQPQHF	TGTGCCAGCAGCGGCGGACAGGGGAGGACTTTTAGCAATCAGCCCCAGCATTTT
TRBV11-3	TRBJ2-1	TRBD2	NA	CASSLRASGPYNEQFF	TGTGCCAGCAGCCTCCGGGCTAGCGGGCCGTACAATGAGCAGTTCTTC
TRBV11-2	TRBJ1-6	NA	NA	CASSLSGPSSPLHF	TGTGCCAGCAGCTTATCTGGGCCCTCTTCACCCCTCCACTTT
TRBV5-4	TRBJ2-3	NA	once	CASSSDGGGTDTQYF	TGTGCCAGCAGCTCGGACGGTGGAGGAACAGATACGCAGTATTTT
TRBV30	TRBJ1-4	TRBD1	NA	CAWRVGGSEKLFF	TGTGCCTGGAGGGTAGGGGGCAGCGAAAAACTGTTTTTT
TRBV28	TRBJ2-7	NA	NA	CASRGVGEQYF	TGTGCCAGCAGGGGGGTAGGCGAGCAGTACTTC
TRBV6-5	TRBJ2-5	NA	NA	CASSPLGGTGYF	TGTGCCAGCAGCCCCCTCGGGGGGACAGGGTACTTC
TRBV6-6	TRBJ1-2	NA	NA	CASSLRAYGYTF	TGTGCCAGCAGCTTACGAGCCTATGGCTACACCTTC
TRBV4-2	TRBJ2-7	TRBD2	NA	CASSQLAGGSHEQYF	TGTGCCAGCAGCCAACTAGCGGGAGGAAGCCACGAGCAGTACTTC
TRBV3-1/TRBV3-2	TRBJ1-2	NA	NA	CASSQGSNYGYTF	TGTGCCAGCAGCCAGGGGTCTAACTATGGCTACACCTTC
TRBV5-4	TRBJ1-2	NA	NA	CASSLGGGSFYGYTF	TGTGCCAGCAGCTTGGGGGGGGGCTCGTTCTATGGCTACACCTTC
TRBV18	TRBJ1-2	NA	NA	CASSPTKPVQGRNRYTF	TGTGCCAGCTCACCAACGAAACCAGTCCAGGGGAGAAATCGCTACACCTTC
TRBV27	TRBJ2-7	NA	NA	CASSSPSVPYEQYF	TGTGCCAGCAGTTCACCCTCGGTGCCCTACGAGCAGTACTTC
TRBV9	TRBJ1-3	NA	NA	CASSVASGVQPGSGNTIYF	TGTGCCAGCAGCGTAGCTTCTGGGGTCCAGCCCGGCTCTGGAAACACCATATATTTT
TRBV28	TRBJ2-7	NA	NA	CASSLVLGSGGRYEQYF	TGTGCCAGCAGTTTAGTGTTGGGTTCCGGGGGCAGGTACGAGCAGTACTTC
TRBV30	TRBJ1-6	NA	NA	CAWKLPSGSPLHF	TGTGCCTGGAAGCTACCGTCGGGTTCACCCCTCCACTTT
TRBV7-9	TRBJ1-3	NA	NA	CASSRDVIGNTIYF	TGTGCCAGCAGCCGCGACGTGATTGGAAACACCATATATTTT
TRBV5-6	TRBJ1-1	TRBD1	NA	CASSLADGTEGRMNTEAFF	TGTGCCAGCAGCTTGGCCGACGGGACAGAGGGACGCATGAACACTGAAGCTTTCTTT
TRBV3-1/TRBV3-2	TRBJ1-2	NA	NA	CASSQDERFAGYTF	TGTGCCAGCAGCCAAGATGAAAGGTTCGCTGGCTACACCTTC
TRBV5-1	TRBJ2-2	TRBD1	once	CASSLNRGYTGELFF	TGCGCCAGCAGCTTGAACAGGGGCTACACCGGGGAGCTGTTTTTT